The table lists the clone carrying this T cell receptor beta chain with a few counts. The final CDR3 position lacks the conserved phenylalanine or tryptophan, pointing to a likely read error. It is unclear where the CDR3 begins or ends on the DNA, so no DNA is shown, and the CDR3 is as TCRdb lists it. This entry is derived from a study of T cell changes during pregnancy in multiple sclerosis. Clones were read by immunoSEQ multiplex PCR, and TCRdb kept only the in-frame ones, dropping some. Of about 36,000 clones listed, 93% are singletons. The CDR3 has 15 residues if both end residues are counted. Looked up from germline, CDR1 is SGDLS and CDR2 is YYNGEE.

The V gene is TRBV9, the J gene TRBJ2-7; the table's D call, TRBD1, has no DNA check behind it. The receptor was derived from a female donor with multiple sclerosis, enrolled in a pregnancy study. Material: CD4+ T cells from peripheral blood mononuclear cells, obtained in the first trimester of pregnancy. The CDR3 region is CASSVACDRTGVKGI.